In this sample, the clone carrying this T cell receptor (beta chain) turned up a few times. The data were obtained in a study of T-cell reconstitution after alpha-beta-depleted transplantation in children. The authors prepared the TCRbeta library with unique molecular identifiers. One entry per CDR3 protein, called by TCRdb with MiXCR from the PCR reads. Of some 200,000 distinct CDR3 sequences listed, 8% to 10% are singletons. Germline CDR1 reads MNHEY; CDR2 reads SMNVEV (reference sequence). Trimming pared 6 bases from V and 0 bases from J, leaving 18 bases between. This CDR3 is 16 amino acids long. The receptor comes from a human donor who donated a stem cell graft to a child with acute lymphoblastic leukemia. The input for sequencing was PBMCs from the stem cell graft donor, taken from the stem cell graft. This rearrangement joins TRBV27 to TRBJ2-7; D is unclear. Here the CDR3 DNA reads TGTGCCAGCAGACCACATCCGGACGTCTACTCCTACGAGCAGTACTTC. This sequence encodes CASRPHPDVYSYEQYF.